This T cell receptor (beta chain) was sequenced for a study of cytotoxic CD8 clonotypes in ibrutinib-treated CLL. About the study: For this cohort, patients were about a dozen relapsed/refractory and some 15 treatment-naive, while 17 to 18 were IGHV unmutated. Whole-study results and caveats: Clonality at baseline surpassed age-matched healthy donors and tracked circulating CD8+ T-cell counts. Once treatment began, public clonotypes, which were uncommon, contracted or stayed stable.

Sequencing used immunoSEQ multiplex PCR; TCRdb keeps in-frame clones, though not all of them. The sample includes 200,000 to 250,000 clones, under 75% of them seen just once. Comment on this clone: The antigen is not known. In the same sample, other DNA sequences code for this CDR3.

V lost 6 bases and J lost 1; bases outside the gene matches: 5. Per the germline V gene, CDR1 is SQVTM and CDR2 is ANQGSEA. This CDR3 has 13 residues. The J gene is TRBJ1-1, the V gene TRBV29-1; 7 bases agree with TRBD1. The material sequenced was PBMCs, taken after 24 months of ibrutinib treatment. The sequence was obtained from a human donor with chronic lymphocytic leukemia. CDR3 DNA: TGCAGCGTCCTGGGACAGACGAACACTGAAGCTTTCTTT. Translating gives CSVLGQTNTEAFF.